Listed below are T cell receptor beta chains from one sample, sequenced in a study of blood T cells in healthy people across ages. TCRdb processed the 5' RACE reads anew with MiXCR; each CDR3 protein has one entry. This table holds about 1,000,000 distinct CDR3 sequences, 40% to 55% found once. Sequenced input: blood. These receptors were obtained from a woman aged 55-69 years in good health. Both conserved end residues are part of each CDR3.

j_gene,v_gene,CDR3aa
TRBJ2-1,TRBV29-1,CGCSDTSSYNEQFF
TRBJ1-1,TRBV12-3/TRBV12-4,CASTSGLPNTEAFF
TRBJ2-7,TRBV28,CASSSREFSGSPSYEQYF
TRBJ1-2,TRBV12-5,CASGGGRSYGYTF
TRBJ2-3,TRBV20-1,CSAWDSGGTDTQYF
TRBJ2-5,TRBV9,CASSPPGRADNEQYF
TRBJ1-6,TRBV7-9,CASSSPLPGTGLNSPLHF
TRBJ2-1,TRBV27,CASSSGLGTGNEQFF
TRBJ2-7,TRBV5-1,CASSLGWGSGPYEQYF
TRBJ2-1,TRBV7-2,CASSLEGQGRQFF
TRBJ1-5,TRBV12-3/TRBV12-4,CASSFGGGFSNQPQHF
NA,TRBV4-1,CASSLRGTYNEQYF
TRBJ2-2,TRBV2,CASSASDTGELFF
TRBJ2-3,TRBV7-9,CASSSSDRGRWGSLKYF
TRBJ2-7,TRBV5-1,CASSLDGRETYEQYF
TRBJ2-1,TRBV6-5,CASSSLDHRYNEQFF
TRBJ1-4,TRBV7-9,CASSLGPRELFF
TRBJ1-2,TRBV20-1,CSALVQGNWYGYTF
TRBJ2-3,TRBV5-1,CASSKETSGTDTQYF
TRBJ2-1,TRBV6-5,CASSNIGSPNNEQFF
TRBJ2-5,TRBV5-1,CASTSGHGNEQYF
TRBJ1-1,TRBV20-1,CSARYLEGLGTEAFF
NA,TRBV4-1,CASSQDEGGYEQYF
TRBJ2-7,TRBV20-1,CSAARDGDSTYEQYF
TRBJ2-5,TRBV20-1,CSAQEASGQKIKTQYF
TRBJ2-7,TRBV6-2/TRBV6-3,CASSYGRDNEQYF
TRBJ2-4,TRBV12-3/TRBV12-4,CASRGRGRDIQCF
TRBJ2-4,TRBV5-5,CASTSGVNIQYF
TRBJ2-1,TRBV4-2,CASSQDRGQAANEQFF
TRBJ2-3,TRBV28,CAAREASTDTQYF
TRBJ2-1,TRBV7-2,CASSSGPLPGKRTEQFF
TRBJ2-7,TRBV20-1,CSAPKGNSYEQYF
TRBJ2-3,TRBV20-1,CSASPLADTQYF
TRBJ2-5,TRBV11-1,CASSTTGSGSGDQYF
TRBJ2-4,TRBV6-1,CASSSLMGGPRKNIQYF
TRBJ2-1,TRBV25-1,CASSLRAGAFNEQFF
TRBJ2-1,TRBV7-2,CASSPPGLALYNEQFF
TRBJ2-7,TRBV9,CASSAQPPPGEQYF
NA,TRBV25-1,CASSELHASGETQYF
TRBJ2-1,TRBV12-3/TRBV12-4,CASSFPPMEQFF
TRBJ2-5,TRBV7-2,CASSLVRQRETQYF
TRBJ2-7,TRBV10-2,CASSESVFAQGPPYEQYF
TRBJ2-7,TRBV18,CASSPIARESEQYF
TRBJ2-7,TRBV5-1,CASSLDRGLSVYEQYF
TRBJ2-7,TRBV7-3,CASSPASGDRYEQYF
TRBJ2-1,TRBV20-1,CSAPGRHSYNEQFF
TRBJ2-7,TRBV13,CASSLARGSASYEQYF
TRBJ1-6,TRBV7-9,CASSAGTVNSPLHF
TRBJ1-2,TRBV5-6,CASSLGGQEYGYTF
TRBJ1-1,TRBV7-9,CASSSGTEAFF
TRBJ2-5,TRBV28,CASSLGGLEETQYF
TRBJ2-5,TRBV20-1,CSAARLESGETQYF
TRBJ2-6,TRBV5-6,CASSFSGTNSGANVLTF
TRBJ2-5,TRBV7-2,CASSFGGSETQYF
TRBJ2-7,TRBV27,CASGPRGDEQYF
TRBJ2-5,TRBV7-9,CASTLGGAQQETQYF
TRBJ2-1,TRBV5-1,CASSLEGGGKFF
TRBJ2-7,TRBV2,CASKEISYEQYF